This T cell receptor (beta chain) was sequenced during a study of CD8 T cells in Susac syndrome. V lost 3 bases and J lost 6; bases outside the gene matches: 10. This CDR3 region has 14 residues. Germline V gene sequence: CDR1 SQVTM, CDR2 ANQGSEA. About 0.5 to 1 ug RNA was reverse transcribed with random hexamers. TCR beta CDR3 was amplified by immunoSEQ covering 54 Vbeta and 13 Jbeta. TCRdb reprocessed the immunoSEQ multiplex PCR reads via MiXCR and lists one record per CDR3 protein. The sample contains 150,000 to 200,000 distinct CDR3 sequences, 80% to 95% of which appear only once. This TCR derives from a human donor in good health. The specimen was CD4+ T cells from PBMCs. The chain is built from TRBV29-1 and TRBJ2-7, with 8 bases that match TRBD1. This chain's CDR3 is CSVEEDRGRGEQYF. The CDR3 DNA is TGCAGCGTTGAGGAAGACAGGGGACGTGGCGAGCAGTACTTC.